This note documents a single T cell receptor beta chain sequence. Trimming removed 5 bases at V and 0 bases at J, with 8 bases between. The CDR3 contains 14 residues. Germline V gene data show CDR1 as KGHSH and CDR2 as LQKENI. In the original analysis: Reference gene primer amplification yielded estimated nucleated cell counts. Repertoires were generated with immunoSEQ multiplex PCR, while TCRdb's copy carries only in-frame clones and drops some. D and trimming come from the DNA, and the V and J calls and clone size come from that table. The sample has 34,000 or so clones, about 90% seen once. The sample originates from a study of blood T cell repertoires in COVID-19. Study in general: Collection of acute and convalescent COVID-19 samples took place in the United States, Italy and Spain. PBMCs, B-cell-depleted T cells, or T cells were the source of the cDNA or gDNA that made up the material.

The rearrangement joins TRBV18 to TRBJ1-5, with D perhaps matching TRBD1 (5 bases). The TCR sequence derives from a man aged 50 or older with active or convalescent COVID-19. The sample consisted of peripheral blood. The CDR3 here is CASSSTDSNQPQHF. CDR3 bases: TGTGCCAGCTCATCGACAGATAGCAATCAGCCCCAGCATTTT.